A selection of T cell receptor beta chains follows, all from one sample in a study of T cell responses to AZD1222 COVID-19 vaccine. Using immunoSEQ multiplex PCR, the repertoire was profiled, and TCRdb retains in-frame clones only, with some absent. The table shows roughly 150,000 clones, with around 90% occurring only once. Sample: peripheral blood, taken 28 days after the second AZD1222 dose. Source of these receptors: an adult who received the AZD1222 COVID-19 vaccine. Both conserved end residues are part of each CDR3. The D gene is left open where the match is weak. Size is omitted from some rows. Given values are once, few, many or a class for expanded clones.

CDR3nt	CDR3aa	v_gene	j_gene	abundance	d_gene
TGTGCCAGCAGCTTGTATAGCGAAGAGACCCAGTACTTC	CASSLYSEETQYF	TRBV5-8	TRBJ2-5	NA	NA
TGTGCCAGCGGGACAGATAAGAAGAACACTGAAGCTTTCTTT	CASGTDKKNTEAFF	TRBV9	TRBJ1-1	NA	TRBD1
TGTGCCAGTAGTATCCAGGGGTATCAGCCCCAGCATTTT	CASSIQGYQPQHF	TRBV19	TRBJ1-5	NA	NA
TGTGCCAGCAGCGTAGAGGGTAGCATGGACGGGGAGCTGTTTTTT	CASSVEGSMDGELFF	TRBV9	TRBJ2-2	NA	NA
TGCAGCGTGGGGACAGCAATCTATAATTCACCCCTCCACTTT	CSVGTAIYNSPLHF	TRBV29-1	TRBJ1-6	NA	TRBD1
TGTGCCAGCAGCTCTAACTATGGCTACACCTTC	CASSSNYGYTF	TRBV28	TRBJ1-2	NA	NA
TGTGCCAGCAGCCCCAGACGGGGGAGAGGTACCGGGGAGCTGTTTTTT	CASSPRRGRGTGELFF	TRBV7-8	TRBJ2-2	NA	NA
TGCGCCAGCAGCCAAGATCGGGGGACAGGGGTCATCGCGGATACGCAGTATTTT	CASSQDRGTGVIADTQYF	TRBV4-3	TRBJ2-3	NA	TRBD1
TGTGCCAGCAGCTTCCTTAGCGGGGCGGAGAATGAGCAGTTCTTC	CASSFLSGAENEQFF	TRBV14	TRBJ2-1	NA	TRBD2
TGCAGTGCGGAAGTTAGTGAGACCCAGTACTTC	CSAEVSETQYF	TRBV20-1	TRBJ2-5	NA	NA
TGCAGCGTCGGCGGGGGGGGAGACTATGGCTACACCTTC	CSVGGGGDYGYTF	TRBV29-1	TRBJ1-2	NA	NA
TGTGCCAGCAGCTTAACAAATTCGGGGGGCCCCGGGGAGCTGTTTTTT	CASSLTNSGGPGELFF	TRBV7-3	TRBJ2-2	NA	NA
TGTGCCAGCAGCGTAAGCGTGAGCTCCTACGAGCAGTACTTC	CASSVSVSSYEQYF	TRBV9	TRBJ2-7	NA	NA
TGTGCCAGCAGTTATACAGGGGGTGCTGGAAACACCATATATTTT	CASSYTGGAGNTIYF	TRBV2	TRBJ1-3	once	TRBD1
TGTGCCAGCAGCCTAGCCCAGGGAGAGCAGTTCTTC	CASSLAQGEQFF	TRBV9	TRBJ2-1	NA	NA
TGCGCCAGCAGGCAAAGTGGGGGGGAAAAACTGTTTTTT	CASRQSGGEKLFF	TRBV5-1	TRBJ1-4	NA	NA
TGTGCCAGCTCACCACCAGGGATCGAGACCCAGTACTTC	CASSPPGIETQYF	TRBV18	TRBJ2-5	once	NA
TGTGCCAGTAGCCTCTTAGGGGGGGAGGATGAAGCTTTCTTT	CASSLLGGEDEAFF	TRBV19	TRBJ1-1	NA	NA
TGTGCCAGCCGTTCTGGGCAGGCCACCGGGGAGCTGTTTTTT	CASRSGQATGELFF	TRBV28	TRBJ2-2	NA	NA
TGTGCCAGCAGCCAAGAGGTGGGGGCTGAAGCTTTCTTT	CASSQEVGAEAFF	TRBV4-2	TRBJ1-1	NA	NA
TGTGCCAGCAGCGTAGCGGGCTACCACTCCACTGGGAACACTGAAGCTTTCTTT	CASSVAGYHSTGNTEAFF	TRBV9	TRBJ1-1	NA	NA
TGTGCCAGCAGCTTACAGGGGGCAGCCACAGATACGCAGTATTTT	CASSLQGAATDTQYF	TRBV7-3	TRBJ2-3	NA	TRBD1